Presented here are 24 T cell receptor beta chains from one specimen sequenced in a study of cytomegalovirus exposure and HLA in healthy donors. Both 60 Vbeta primers and 13 Jbeta primers went into the PCR. Sequencing was performed with immunoSEQ multiplex PCR; in TCRdb, only in-frame clones are kept and a portion is missing. The ten most abundant clones cover 4% to 6% of a sample with some 75,000 clones. The sequenced sample consisted of PBMCs. These receptors were taken from a man in his forties in good health and CMV-seronegative.

This chain links TRBV7-2 with TRBJ2-2; D remains ambiguous. Germline values: CDR1 SGHTA, CDR2 FQGNSA. CDR3 length equals 13 residues. Trimming left V 2 bases short and J 8 bases short, with 9 bases between. This chain's CDR3 is CASSLSQAGELFF. The CDR3 coding sequence is TGTGCCAGCAGCTTATCCCAGGCGGGGGAGCTGTTTTTT.

This chain connects TRBV5-4 to TRBJ1-2; no definite D call. CDR3 length: 15 residues. The germline V gene encodes CDR1 SGHNT and CDR2 YYREEE (reference sequence). V was pared by 2 bases and J by 0 bases, with 11 bases between. The CDR3 reads CASSLYNFPNYGYTF. The CDR3 region has the DNA TGTGCCAGCAGCTTATATAATTTCCCTAACTATGGCTACACCTTC.

This rearrangement joins TRBV5-1 to TRBJ2-1; 10 nucleotides match TRBD2. Germline CDR1 reads SGHRS; CDR2 reads YFSETQ. The CDR3 is 17 residues long. J gave up 9 bases and V 4 bases, and 16 bases lay outside the gene matches. CDR3 sequence: CASSPLTSGRGVGEQFF. The CDR3 nucleotides read TGCGCCAGCAGCCCATTAACCAGCGGGAGGGGGGTCGGTGAGCAGTTCTTC.

J is TRBJ2-5 and V is TRBV7-2; 8 bases are shared with TRBD1. The germline V gene has CDR1 SGHTA and CDR2 FQGNSA. The CDR3 has 14 residues. V shed 8 bases, J shed 9 bases, and the junction held 14 bases outside the gene matches. This CDR3 is CASAPDRVFMAQYF. CDR3 sequence (DNA): TGTGCCAGCGCCCCGGACAGGGTCTTTATGGCCCAGTACTTC.

The V and J genes are TRBV18 and TRBJ2-7; D might be TRBD2 (6 bases). The germline gives CDR1 KGHSH, CDR2 LQKENI. CDR3 length: 14 residues. V was trimmed by 2 bases and J by 5 bases, leaving 13 bases between them. For the CDR3, the DNA is TGTGCCAGCTCACCAGCCGGGGGTACCCACGAGCAGTACTTC. Its translation is CASSPAGGTHEQYF. Full variable domain (outside the CDR3, taken from reference TRBV18 and TRBJ2-7): NAGVMQNPRHLVRRRGQEARLRCSPMKGHSHVYWYRQLPEEGLKFMVYLQKENIIDESGMPKERFSAEFPKEGPSILRIQQVVRGDSAAYFCASSPAGGTHEQYFGPGTRLTVT.

This chain links TRBV30 with TRBJ2-3; possibly TRBD2 for D (6 bases). CDR3 length: 14 amino acids. CDR1 is GTSNPN and CDR2 is SVGIG in the germline V gene (reference sequence). Trimming stripped 5 bases from V and 0 bases from J, with 12 bases between. CDR3 in amino acids: CAWDPGTSTDTQYF. The CDR3, as DNA: TGTGCCTGGGATCCAGGGACTAGCACAGATACGCAGTATTTT.

The chain has TRBV5-5 and TRBJ2-4; 11 bases map to TRBD2. J gave up 10 bases and V 2 bases, and 14 bases lay outside the gene matches. The germline V gene encodes CDR1 SGHKS and CDR2 YYEKEE (reference sequence). The CDR3 sequence is 17 residues long. The CDR3 is CASSFADTSGSPRIQYF. DNA for the CDR3: TGTGCCAGCAGCTTTGCTGACACTAGCGGGAGCCCTCGAATTCAGTACTTC.

The chain employs TRBV7-8 and TRBJ2-7; 11 bases align to TRBD2. The CDR3 is 16 residues long. Unmatched junction bases numbered 9, after V lost 5 bases and J lost 3 bases. The V gene's germline CDR1 is SGHVS and CDR2 FQNEAQ. This CDR3 reads CASSISGRASIYEQYF. DNA of the CDR3: TGTGCCAGCAGCATTAGCGGGAGGGCCTCAATCTACGAGCAGTACTTC.

The chain couples TRBV27 to TRBJ1-5; D is perhaps TRBD1 (5 bases). Per germline, CDR1 MNHEY and CDR2 SMNVEV (reference sequence). V was shortened by 3 bases and J by 4 bases, with 10 bases between the two germline ends. The CDR3 spans 14 residues. This CDR3 is CASSFGGINQPQHF. For the CDR3, the DNA is TGTGCCAGCAGTTTTGGGGGGATTAATCAGCCCCAGCATTTT.

The chain uses TRBV30 and TRBJ2-3; 8 bases align to TRBD2. Trimming at V came to 4 bases and at J to 5 bases, leaving 5 bases not matched to a gene. The CDR3 spans 13 residues. The germline gives CDR1 GTSNPN, CDR2 SVGIG (reference sequence). In DNA, the CDR3 is TGTGCCTGGAACCCCGGGGGGGTAGATACGCAGTATTTT. Protein: CAWNPGGVDTQYF.

This chain uses TRBV6-5 with TRBJ1-4; D possibly corresponds to TRBD1 (5 bases). The CDR3 length is 14 residues. Germline V gene data show CDR1 as MNHEY and CDR2 as SVGAGI. Trimming took off 0 bases at V and 7 bases at J, with 9 bases between the two ends. The CDR3 region has the DNA TGTGCCAGCAGTTACTCGGGCAGGGCTGAAAAACTGTTTTTT. This translates into CASSYSGRAEKLFF.

The V and J genes are TRBV13 and TRBJ2-7; no reliable D call. Germline V gene lookup returns CDR1 PRHDT and CDR2 FYEKMQ (reference sequence). Trimming pared 0 bases from V and 2 bases from J, leaving 11 bases between. The CDR3 sequence is 15 residues long. CDR3 protein: CASSLGLKTTYEQYF. DNA for the CDR3: TGTGCCAGCAGCTTAGGTCTAAAAACCACCTACGAGCAGTACTTC.

The genes are TRBV9 and TRBJ1-1; tentatively, D is TRBD1 (6 bases). V was clipped by 2 bases and J by 3 bases, with 14 bases between them. The CDR3 sequence is 15 residues long. Germline loops: CDR1 SGDLS, CDR2 YYNGEE. The CDR3: CASSVKGRGDTEAFF. The CDR3 bases are TGTGCCAGCAGCGTTAAAGGGAGGGGGGACACTGAAGCTTTCTTT.

The chain combines TRBV18 with TRBJ2-7; a weak D match, TRBD1 (6 bases). Trimming removed 2 bases at V and 5 bases at J, with 10 bases between. There are 13 residues in the CDR3. Looked up from germline, CDR1 is KGHSH and CDR2 is LQKENI. CDR3 coding DNA: TGTGCCAGCTCACCATCCAGGGGCAACGAGCAGTACTTC. Translated: CASSPSRGNEQYF.

The chain carries TRBV29-1 and TRBJ2-6; 8 nucleotides line up with TRBD1. V lost 6 bases to trimming and J lost 1 base; unmatched junction nucleotides: 5. The CDR3 covers 15 residues. CDR1 and CDR2 from the germline V gene are SQVTM and ANQGSEA. DNA for the CDR3: TGCAGCGTGGCCAGGGGGCTTTCTGGGGCCAACGTCCTGACTTTC. As protein: CSVARGLSGANVLTF.

The chain links TRBV4-3 to TRBJ1-1, with 7 bases that match TRBD1. Germline loops: CDR1 LGHNA, CDR2 YSLEER. The CDR3 totals 13 residues. The J segment lost 6 bases and the V segment lost 1 base, leaving 2 bases of the junction unmatched. The CDR3 sequence is CASSQGDSAEAFF. The CDR3 DNA follows: TGCGCCAGCAGCCAAGGGGACAGCGCTGAAGCTTTCTTT.

The chain employs TRBV7-2 and TRBJ1-1, with a possible D match to TRBD1 (6 bases). Germline CDR1 reads SGHTA; CDR2 reads FQGNSA. The CDR3 sequence is 15 residues long. Trimming cost V 1 base and J 4 bases, with 13 bases left between them. CDR3 nucleotides: TGTGCCAGCAGCTTAGTCGGGGGGCCGAGCACTGAAGCTTTCTTT. Amino acids: CASSLVGGPSTEAFF.

V and J are TRBV5-1 and TRBJ2-7, with D possibly matching TRBD2 (5 bases). CDR1 SGHRS and CDR2 YFSETQ come from the germline V gene. The CDR3 runs to 14 residues. The V end was cut by 2 bases, the J end by 6 bases, with 15 bases between. CDR3: CASSLEGQGSEQYF. In nucleotides, the CDR3 is TGCGCCAGCAGCTTAGAGGGTCAAGGCTCCGAGCAGTACTTC. Using reference TRBV5-1 and TRBJ2-7 for the parts outside the CDR3, the full variable domain is KAGVTQTPRYLIKTRGQQVTLSCSPISGHRSVSWYQQTPGQGLQFLFEYFSETQRNKGNFPGRFSGRQFSNSRSEMNVSTLELGDSALYLCASSLEGQGSEQYFGPGTRLTVT.

The rearrangement joins TRBV7-9 to TRBJ2-2, with D possibly being TRBD2 (6 bases). The CDR3 spans 15 residues. CDR1 is SEHNR, CDR2 FQNEAQ, per germline (reference sequence). Trimming removed 5 bases from V and 5 bases from J, with 15 bases in between. Here the CDR3 DNA reads TGTGCCAGCAGCCCGCGCTTTCTAGCGACCGGGGAGCTGTTTTTT. Translating gives CASSPRFLATGELFF. Filled out from reference TRBV7-9 and TRBJ2-2, the complete variable domain reads DTGVSQNPRHKITKRGQNVTFRCDPISEHNRLYWYRQTLGQGPEFLTYFQNEAQLEKSRLLSDRFSAERPKGSFSTLEIQRTEQGDSAMYLCASSPRFLATGELFFGEGSRLTVL.

This chain uses TRBV5-6 with TRBJ1-5, with a tentative D call TRBD1 (6 bases). CDR3 length equals 14 residues. The germline CDR1 and CDR2 sequences are SGHDT and YYEEEE. The V end lost 2 bases, the J end lost 4 bases, and 10 bases lay between the germline ends. CDR3 bases: TGTGCCAGCAGCTTACAGGGATGGAATCAGCCCCAGCATTTT. Protein sequence: CASSLQGWNQPQHF. Full variable domain (outside the CDR3, taken from reference TRBV5-6 and TRBJ1-5): DAGVTQSPTHLIKTRGQQVTLRCSPKSGHDTVSWYQQALGQGPQFIFQYYEEEERQRGNFPDRFSGHQFPNYSSELNVNALLLGDSALYLCASSLQGWNQPQHFGDGTRLSIL.

This rearrangement joins TRBV28 to TRBJ1-1; weak D call: TRBD1 (5 bases). CDR1 is MDHEN and CDR2 is SYDVKM in the germline V gene. Trimming pared 8 bases from V and 5 bases from J, leaving 15 bases between. CDR3 size: 13 residues. CDR3 loop: CASYVAGRTEAFF. The CDR3 coding sequence is TGTGCCAGCTATGTGGCAGGGCGGACTGAAGCTTTCTTT. Filled out from reference TRBV28 and TRBJ1-1, the complete variable domain reads DVKVTQSSRYLVKRTGEKVFLECVQDMDHENMFWYRQDPGLGLRLIYFSYDVKMKEKGDIPEGYSVSREKKERFSLILESASTNQTSMYLCASYVAGRTEAFFGQGTRLTVV.

The chain combines TRBV30 with TRBJ1-1; possibly TRBD1 for D (6 bases). Deletions cut 5 bases from V and 1 base from J, with 11 bases between. The CDR3 spans 13 residues. Germline values: CDR1 GTSNPN, CDR2 SVGIG (reference sequence). The DNA for the CDR3 is TGTGCCTGGGAAGGGGGTCGGAACACTGAAGCTTTCTTT. Protein: CAWEGGRNTEAFF.

This chain uses TRBV9 with TRBJ1-2, with D perhaps TRBD1 (5 bases). The germline gives CDR1 SGDLS, CDR2 YYNGEE. The CDR3 sequence is 14 residues long. V lost 0 bases to trimming and J lost 6 bases, with 12 bases between them. In nucleotides, the CDR3 is TGTGCCAGCAGCGTAGGGCAGGGCGAGGATGGCTACACCTTC. As protein: CASSVGQGEDGYTF.

The CDR3 loop reads CSVARGTGGAKGYGYTF. In DNA form, the CDR3 reads TGCAGCGTTGCCCGGGGGACAGGGGGCGCGAAGGGCTATGGCTACACCTTC. The chain combines TRBV29-1 with TRBJ1-2, with 12 bases fitting TRBD1. V was pared by 4 bases and J by 4 bases, with 13 bases of the junction left unmatched. CDR1 and CDR2 (germline): SQVTM, ANQGSEA. The CDR3 length is 17 residues.